Following are 3 T cell receptor beta chains from one sample sequenced in a study of CD8 T cells in Susac syndrome. RNA amounts of roughly 0.45 to 1 ug underwent reverse transcription with random hexamers. TCRdb recomputed calls from the immunoSEQ multiplex PCR reads with MiXCR, one row per CDR3 protein. The sample holds roughly 220,000 distinct CDR3 sequences, around 93% seen once. Sequenced sample: CD4+ T cells from PBMCs. The receptors were sampled from a human donor with Susac syndrome.

The gene calls are TRBV5-6 and TRBJ2-2; D remains unclear. CDR1 and CDR2 from the germline V gene are SGHDT and YYEEEE. The CDR3 contains 17 residues. Trimming shortened V by 3 bases and J by 6 bases, and 21 bases separated the two germline ends. The CDR3 spells CASSYPLRSTSPGELFF. For the CDR3, the DNA is TGTGCCAGCAGCTATCCCCTCAGGTCGACCTCCCCCGGGGAGCTGTTTTTT.

This chain connects TRBV3-1 to TRBJ1-2; D is unclear. Trimming left V 0 bases short and J 4 bases short, with 12 bases between. The CDR3 spans 15 residues. Germline CDR1 reads LGHDT; CDR2 reads YNNKEL (reference sequence). This CDR3 reads CASSQDWADGYGYTF. The DNA for the CDR3 is TGTGCCAGCAGCCAAGATTGGGCGGATGGCTATGGCTACACCTTC. Full variable domain (rest looked up from reference TRBV3-1 and TRBJ1-2): DTAVSQTPKYLVTQMGNDKSIKCEQNLGHDTMYWYKQDSKKFLKIMFSYNNKELIINETVPNRFSPKSPDKAHLNLHINSLELGDSAVYFCASSQDWADGYGYTFGSGTRLTVV.

The chain combines TRBV4-1 with TRBJ1-4; D call uncertain. Germline CDR1 MGHRA, CDR2 YSYEKL. CDR3 size: 15 residues. V dropped 0 bases and J dropped 7 bases, with 12 bases sitting between them. The CDR3 reads CASSQERGGGEKLFF. The CDR3 DNA reads as TGCGCCAGCAGCCAAGAACGGGGAGGCGGTGAAAAACTGTTTTTT.